A single sample is the source of the 14 T cell receptor beta chains below, sequenced in a study of CD8 T cells in Susac syndrome. The authors reverse transcribed roughly 0.5 to 1 ug RNA with random hexamers. MiXCR, applied by TCRdb to the immunoSEQ multiplex PCR reads, yields one record per CDR3 protein. The table has around 140,000 distinct CDR3 sequences, just under 95% seen once; the top ten hold more than 0.14%. Sequences were obtained from CD4+ T cells from PBMCs. The receptors originated from a human donor with Susac syndrome.

The chain uses TRBV29-1 and TRBJ2-1, with 9 bases identical to TRBD1. Germline lookup yields CDR1 SQVTM and CDR2 ANQGSEA. The trim removed 6 bases at V and 4 bases at J, leaving 4 bases unmatched. The CDR3 length is 13 residues. The CDR3 DNA follows: TGCAGCGTCGGGACAGGGACTTACAATGAGCAGTTCTTC. This gives the protein CSVGTGTYNEQFF.

The chain carries TRBV4-1 and TRBJ1-1; D is undetermined. The CDR3 spans 17 residues. V was trimmed by 1 base and J by 0 bases, leaving 15 bases between them. In germline, CDR1 is MGHRA, CDR2 YSYEKL. The CDR3 sequence: CASSQVGPGEVNTEAFF. Written as DNA, the CDR3 is TGCGCCAGCAGCCAAGTAGGGCCCGGGGAGGTGAACACTGAAGCTTTCTTT.

This chain joins TRBV2 and TRBJ2-7; 9 nucleotides match TRBD1. V gave up 10 bases and J gave up 6 bases; unmatched junction bases: 13. This CDR3 comprises 14 residues. Germline loops: CDR1 SNHLY, CDR2 FYNNEI. The DNA of the CDR3 is TGTGCCACTGAGCCGGGACAGGGATTGGGCGAGCAGTACTTC. This translates into CATEPGQGLGEQYF.

This chain connects TRBV27 to TRBJ1-3; D gene uncertain. Germline-derived CDR1 and CDR2 are MNHEY and SMNVEV (reference sequence). The CDR3 length is 13 residues. Between the trimmed V and J ends, which lost 2 bases and 0 bases, there was a span of 2 bases. The chain's CDR3 is CASSLGSGNTIYF. The CDR3 DNA follows: TGTGCCAGCAGTTTAGGCTCTGGAAACACCATATATTTT.

This clonotype was detected only a few times. The rearrangement links TRBV2 to TRBJ2-6; perhaps TRBD2 as D (5 bases). Trimming stripped 2 bases from V and 1 base from J, with 6 bases between. This CDR3 is 15 amino acids long. The germline V gene encodes CDR1 SNHLY and CDR2 FYNNEI. CDR3 residues: CASSERGSGANVLTF. The CDR3 DNA is TGTGCCAGCAGTGAACGGGGATCTGGGGCCAACGTCCTGACTTTC.

J is TRBJ2-7 and V is TRBV6-5, with a possible D match to TRBD2 (7 bases). The germline V gene has CDR1 MNHEY and CDR2 SVGAGI. The V end lost 3 bases, the J end lost 7 bases, and 16 bases lay between the germline ends. CDR3 size: 14 residues. The CDR3: CASSYGLGGLEQYF. CDR3 nucleotide sequence: TGTGCCAGCAGTTATGGACTAGGGGGACTGGAGCAGTACTTC.

This clonotype appeared a single time. The chain combines TRBV9 with TRBJ2-1; tentative D call: TRBD2 (6 bases). The CDR3 sequence is 14 residues long. The V and J ends lost 2 bases and 5 bases respectively, with 11 bases between them. Germline V gene sequence: CDR1 SGDLS, CDR2 YYNGEE. The CDR3 sequence is CASSVGGNNNEQFF. The DNA of the CDR3 is TGTGCCAGCAGCGTTGGAGGGAACAACAATGAGCAGTTCTTC.

With respect to this clonotype: A junction end diverges from the germline sequence, so it may reflect a read error. As DNA, the CDR3 is TGCAGTGCCAGGGGGAATTTGGTCGGCGAGCAGTACTTC. It is translated as CSARGNLVGEQYF. This chain connects TRBV2 to TRBJ2-7; 7 bases align to TRBD1. The CDR3 is made up of 13 amino acids. Germline V CDR1 and CDR2: SNHLY, FYNNEI.

V and J are TRBV7-6 and TRBJ1-1, with D unresolved. The CDR3 spans 14 residues. Germline values: CDR1 SGHVS, CDR2 FNYEAQ. With 5 bases removed from V and 1 base from J, the gap between germline ends came to 11 bases. The CDR3 coding sequence is TGTGCCAGCAGCCCCTGGGCGGGGAACACTGAAGCTTTCTTT. Encoded protein: CASSPWAGNTEAFF.

The chain recombines TRBV5-1 with TRBJ1-1, with D possibly TRBD1 on 5 matching bases. Germline V gene sequence: CDR1 SGHRS, CDR2 YFSETQ. Trimming pared 4 bases from V and 5 bases from J, leaving 12 bases between. This CDR3 region has 13 residues. CDR3 in amino acids: CASSPRRGTEAFF. Written as DNA, the CDR3 is TGCGCCAGCAGCCCCAGGAGGGGTACTGAAGCTTTCTTT. Based on the CDR3 plus reference TRBV5-1 and TRBJ1-1, the full variable domain is KAGVTQTPRYLIKTRGQQVTLSCSPISGHRSVSWYQQTPGQGLQFLFEYFSETQRNKGNFPGRFSGRQFSNSRSEMNVSTLELGDSALYLCASSPRRGTEAFFGQGTRLTVV.

The V gene is TRBV5-4, the J gene TRBJ2-2; TRBD1 is a possible D gene (5 bases). CDR3 size: 14 residues. Between the trimmed V and J ends, which lost 4 bases and 6 bases, there was a span of 13 bases. The germline V gene has CDR1 SGHNT and CDR2 YYREEE (reference sequence). Written as DNA, the CDR3 is TGTGCCAGCAGCCCCGACAGCCTAGCCGGGGAGCTGTTTTTT. Translation: CASSPDSLAGELFF.

Only one count was recorded for this clonotype. V and J are TRBV20-1 and TRBJ2-1; D not resolved. Trimming removed 6 bases at V and 7 bases at J, with 4 bases between. Per the germline V gene, CDR1 is DFQATT and CDR2 is SNEGSKA (reference sequence). The CDR3 is 9 residues long. This CDR3 is CSAGNEQFF. CDR3 nucleotides: TGCAGTGCCGGGAATGAGCAGTTCTTC.

The chain combines TRBV30 with TRBJ2-1, with no clear D. Trimming took off 4 bases at V and 3 bases at J, with 19 bases between the two ends. Germline V gene sequence: CDR1 GTSNPN, CDR2 SVGIG (reference sequence). The CDR3 sequence is 16 residues long. In DNA, the CDR3 is TGTGCCTGGATTGAGTCCCAGGAAACCTACTACAATGAGCAGTTCTTC. Translating gives CAWIESQETYYNEQFF.

This chain joins TRBV9 and TRBJ2-3; tentatively, D is TRBD2 (7 bases). This CDR3 has 16 amino acids. The germline CDR1 and CDR2 sequences are SGDLS and YYNGEE. Trimming left V 3 bases short and J 4 bases short, with 18 bases between. The CDR3 sequence is CASSGPTRGGADTQYF. The CDR3 DNA follows: TGTGCCAGCAGCGGCCCTACGAGGGGGGGCGCAGATACGCAGTATTTT.